The next 17 T cell receptor beta chains were all read from a single sample in a study of tumor and adjacent non-tumor tissue in lung cancer. RNA was extracted from bulk tissue without any cell sorting. The library came from three nested PCR rounds adapted from ARM-PCR protocols. From the multiplex PCR reads, TCRdb called clonotypes with MiXCR, one entry per CDR3 protein. The profile shows about 110,000 distinct CDR3 sequences, 84% of them singletons. Sequencing was performed on lung tumor tissue. The receptors here all came from a man in his 70s with non-small cell lung cancer.

In its sample, this clonotype was seen once. At one end the junction does not follow the germline gene, possibly because of a read error. This chain links TRBV11-3 with TRBJ1-1, with D perhaps TRBD1 (5 bases). The CDR3 has 16 residues. In germline, CDR1 is SGHNT, CDR2 YENEEA. CDR3 bases: TGTGCCAGCAGCTTAATGGTTGAGGCTATGGACACTGAAGCCTTCTTT. It translates to CASSLMVEAMDTEAFF.

The V gene is TRBV6-5, the J gene TRBJ2-2; D is uncertain. The CDR3 has 16 amino acids. V was clipped by 7 bases and J by 0 bases, with 15 bases between them. The germline gives CDR1 MNHEY, CDR2 SVGAGI. CDR3 DNA: TGTGCCAGCAACCTCAACGCGAAGGCGAACACCGGGGAGCTGTTTTTT. Translation: CASNLNAKANTGELFF.

To note about this clonotype: With a much larger clone just one base away, this may be a read error. This chain links TRBV20-1 with TRBJ2-7; the match to TRBD1 covers 9 bases. This CDR3 is built from 13 residues. The germline CDR1 and CDR2 sequences are DFQATT and SNEGSKA (reference sequence). The J segment lost 1 base and the V segment lost 5 bases, leaving 3 bases of the junction unmatched. CDR3 in amino acids: CSAGQGTSYEQYF. The CDR3 nucleotides read TGCAGTGCTGGACAGGGGACATCCTACGAGCAGTACTTC.

On this clonotype: At one end the junction does not follow the germline gene, possibly because of a read error. The chain couples TRBV10-1 to TRBJ2-3, with no clear D. Germline V gene lookup returns CDR1 WNHNN and CDR2 SYGVQD (reference sequence). This CDR3 has 15 amino acids. The CDR3 here is CARSESKRAADTQYF. In DNA, the CDR3 is TGCGCCAGAAGTGAATCGAAACGGGCCGCAGATACGCAGTATTTT.

To note about this clonotype: Given the absence of the conserved phenylalanine or tryptophan at the CDR3 end, a read error is likely. V is TRBV11-1 and J is TRBJ1-1; D perhaps matches TRBD1 (5 bases). The CDR3 is made up of 16 amino acids. V lost 1 base to trimming and J lost 2 bases, with 14 bases between them. Germline V gene sequence: CDR1 SGHAT, CDR2 FQDESV (reference sequence). In DNA, the CDR3 is TGTGCCAGCAGCTTAGGGACAAGGGTCGTCAACACTGAAGCTTTCATT. As protein: CASSLGTRVVNTEAFI.

Regarding this clonotype: A read error may account for a junction end that differs from germline. V usage is TRBV6-1 and J usage is TRBJ2-1, with 12 bases fitting TRBD2. This CDR3 has 15 residues. CDR1 and CDR2 from the germline V gene are MNHNS and SASEGT. The CDR3 spells CASSRLAGEYSEQFF. CDR3 DNA: TGTGCCAGTAGTAGACTAGCGGGGGAATACAGTGAGCAGTTCTTC.

In the case of this clonotype: Given a much more abundant clone one base away, this may be a read error. The J gene is TRBJ2-7, the V gene TRBV5-1, with no clear D. CDR3 length: 12 residues. The germline CDR1 and CDR2 sequences are SGHRS and YFSETQ. With 0 bases removed from V and 2 bases from J, the gap between germline ends came to 3 bases. CDR3 coding DNA: TGCGCCAGCAGCTTGGAGCCCTACGAGCAGTACTTC. Translated, it gives CASSLEPYEQYF.

As concerns this clonotype: The junction departs from germline at one end; a sequencing error may be responsible. This rearrangement joins TRBV29-1 to TRBJ2-4; 9 bases agree with TRBD2. CDR1 and CDR2 from the germline V gene are SQVTM and ANQGSEA. The CDR3 consists of 18 residues. The CDR3 nucleotides are TGCAGAGTTGAAGGGGGACTAGTGGGGGGACTAGCCAAAAACATTGAGTACTTC. Encoded protein: CRVEGGLVGGLAKNIEYF. Full variable domain (missing parts from reference TRBV29-1 and TRBJ2-4): SAVISQKPSRDICQRGTSLTIQCQVDSQVTMMFWYRQQPGQSLTLIATANQGSEATYESGFVIDKFPISRPNLTFSTLTVSNMSPEDSSIYLCRVEGGLVGGLAKNIEYFGAGTRLSVL.

Regarding this clonotype: The conserved final phenylalanine or tryptophan is absent from the CDR3, which likely points to a read error. The V gene is TRBV29-1, the J gene TRBJ2-5; D may be TRBD2 (5 bases). The germline V gene has CDR1 SQVTM and CDR2 ANQGSEA. The CDR3 is 12 residues long. This CDR3 is CSVEPWAETQYL. CDR3 bases: TGTAGCGTTGAGCCCTGGGCGGAGACCCAGTACCTC.

About this clonotype itself: The junction departs from germline at one end; a sequencing error may be responsible. This chain uses TRBV11-2 with TRBJ2-7; 8 bases are shared with TRBD1. CDR3 length equals 15 residues. The germline V gene has CDR1 SGHAT and CDR2 FQNNGV. CDR3 residues: CTSNLDQGAPYEQYF. The CDR3 region has the DNA TGTACCAGCAATTTAGATCAGGGGGCCCCCTACGAGCAATACTTC.

This clonotype was picked up one time. A much larger clone lies a single base off, so this may be a read error. The chain has TRBV19 and TRBJ2-1; 8 bases line up with TRBD1. The CDR3 runs 17 residues. The ends lost 4 bases at V and 3 bases at J; junction bases unmatched: 11. Germline V gene data show CDR1 as LNHDA and CDR2 as SQIVND (reference sequence). CDR3 sequence: CASSSGAGTGFYNEQFF. CDR3 DNA: TGTGCCAGTAGTAGCGGGGCCGGGACAGGATTCTACAATGAGCAGTTCTTC.

The chain links TRBV10-2 to TRBJ1-5, with TRBD1 matching 8 bases. The J call may be mistaken, given a closer DNA end match to TRBJ2-3. This CDR3 region has 16 residues. Germline V gene data show CDR1 as WSHSY and CDR2 as SAAADI. This CDR3 is CARITDRGGSNQPQYF. CDR3 in DNA: TGCGCCAGGATTACCGACAGGGGTGGTAGCAATCAGCCCCAGTATTTT.

The table lists this clonotype with a count of one. Given a much more abundant clone one base away, this may be a read error. CDR3 coding DNA: TGCGCCAGCAAACTTCAAGGGGAGGGGAACACTGAAGCTTTCTTT. Its translation is CASKLQGEGNTEAFF. The chain combines TRBV5-1 with TRBJ1-1; D is possibly TRBD1 (5 bases). V was pared by 6 bases and J by 1 base, with 16 bases between. CDR3 size: 15 residues. CDR1 and CDR2 from the germline V gene are SGHRS and YFSETQ.

Worth noting for this clonotype: The junction does not match germline at one end; this may be a read error. The J gene is TRBJ2-2, the V gene TRBV12-3 or TRBV12-4; the match to TRBD2 covers 14 bases. The CDR3 runs 14 residues. The CDR3 DNA sequence: TGTGCCAGCAACTGGACTAGCGGGGGGAGGGAGTTGTTTTTT. Translated: CASNWTSGGRELFF.

The sample holds a few counts of this clonotype. The CDR3 ends on some other residue instead of the conserved phenylalanine or tryptophan, so this is likely a read error. Because the CDR3's place on the DNA is in doubt, the DNA is left out and the CDR3 is given as listed by TCRdb. The J gene is TRBJ1-5, the V gene TRBV10-2. The germline gives CDR1 WSHSY, CDR2 SAAADI. The CDR3 length is 13 residues, termini included. CDR3 residues: CASSDSDNQPQHY.

In nucleotides, the CDR3 is TGTGCCAGCAGTTTATGGGACAGGATTTACGAGCAGTACTTC. It specifies CASSLWDRIYEQYF. The V and J genes are TRBV12-3 or TRBV12-4 and TRBJ2-7; the match to TRBD1 covers 8 bases. The CDR3 runs 14 residues. Losses at the gene ends were 2 bases for V and 4 bases for J; bases not matched to a gene: 4.

This chain links TRBV4-2 with TRBJ1-5; TRBD1 matches 9 bases. Per the germline V gene, CDR1 is LGHNA and CDR2 is YNFKEQ. This CDR3 spans 15 amino acids. V lost 6 bases to trimming and J lost 4 bases; unmatched junction nucleotides: 7. The CDR3 loop reads CASSIQGTGNQPQHF. The CDR3 DNA is TGTGCCAGCAGTATTCAAGGGACAGGGAATCAGCCCCAGCATTTT.